These 24 T cell receptor beta chains originate from one sample sequenced in a study of blood T cell repertoires in COVID-19. TCRdb's table, derived via immunoSEQ multiplex PCR, lists solely in-frame clones and lacks some. The table lists about 59,000 clones, 70% to 85% of them singletons. Sequencing was done on a sample of peripheral blood. Receptors were obtained from a human donor in a cohort sampled during active COVID-19.

In its sample, this clone was seen once. This chain connects TRBV5-1 to TRBJ2-3, with 12 bases lining up with TRBD2. This CDR3 comprises 15 residues. V gave up 3 bases and J gave up 8 bases; unmatched junction bases: 7. In germline, CDR1 is SGHRS, CDR2 YFSETQ. DNA for the CDR3: TGCGCCAGCAGCTACGGGACTAGCGGGTCGGGTACGCAGTATTTT. Protein: CASSYGTSGSGTQYF.

DNA for the CDR3: TGTGCCAGCAGCTCCGGGACAGGGGGCGGTGAAAAACTGTTTTTT. This sequence encodes CASSSGTGGGEKLFF. The V call is TRBV7-9, the J call TRBJ1-4; 12 bases agree with TRBD1. Germline V lookup: CDR1 SEHNR, CDR2 FQNEAQ (reference sequence). With V trimmed by 4 bases and J by 7 bases, 4 bases remained unmatched. CDR3 length: 15 residues.

This clone was counted once. This chain uses TRBV7-9 with TRBJ1-2; D is unresolved. CDR3 length: 13 amino acids. The V end was cut by 5 bases, the J end by 6 bases, with 13 bases between. Per the germline V gene, CDR1 is SEHNR and CDR2 is FQNEAQ (reference sequence). The CDR3 bases are TGTGCCAGCAGCCGGGAGAGTTTCGATGGCTACACCTTC. Protein sequence: CASSRESFDGYTF.

This clone was recorded a few times. This chain uses TRBV5-1 with TRBJ2-7; tentatively, D is TRBD2 (6 bases). From germline, CDR1 is SGHRS and CDR2 YFSETQ. The V end lost 2 bases, the J end lost 3 bases, and 15 bases lay between the germline ends. This CDR3 contains 15 residues. The CDR3: CASSFVPGDSYEQYF. The CDR3 coding sequence is TGCGCCAGCAGCTTTGTACCGGGAGATAGCTACGAGCAGTACTTC.

The rearrangement links TRBV6-2 or TRBV6-3 to TRBJ2-5; the D gene is possibly TRBD2 (5 bases). The germline V and J ends were trimmed by 3 bases and 5 bases, with 22 bases remaining between them. CDR1 and CDR2 from the germline V gene are MNHEY and SVGEGT. The CDR3 length is 17 residues. The CDR3 coding sequence is TGTGCCAGCAGTTATTCCCGAAGGTCGGGAATGTCGGAGACCCAGTACTTC. Its protein is CASSYSRRSGMSETQYF.

This sequence joins TRBV27 and TRBJ2-5, with 10 bases identical to TRBD2. From germline, CDR1 is MNHEY and CDR2 SMNVEV (reference sequence). CDR3 size: 23 residues. Losses at the gene ends were 0 bases for V and 2 bases for J; bases not matched to a gene: 24. The CDR3 loop is CASSLSASESGASGSRGQETQYF. The CDR3, as DNA: TGTGCCAGCAGTTTATCGGCCTCAGAGAGTGGTGCTAGCGGGAGCAGGGGTCAAGAGACCCAGTACTTC.

The rearrangement uses TRBV6-2 or TRBV6-3 and TRBJ2-5; D gene unclear. This CDR3 is 11 amino acids long. The V and J ends lost 4 bases and 4 bases respectively, with 4 bases between them. The germline gives CDR1 MNHEY, CDR2 SVGEGT. CDR3 in DNA: TGTGCCAGCAGTTGGGCAGAGACCCAGTACTTC. This sequence encodes CASSWAETQYF.

J is TRBJ1-2 and V is TRBV28, with TRBD1 matching over 7 bases. V was pared by 3 bases and J by 1 base, with 2 bases of the junction left unmatched. Looked up from germline, CDR1 is MDHEN and CDR2 is SYDVKM. CDR3 size: 14 residues. As DNA, the CDR3 is TGTGCCAGCAGTTTGGACAGGAATAACTATGGCTACACCTTC. Encoded protein: CASSLDRNNYGYTF.

This clone turned up a few times. This chain joins TRBV28 and TRBJ2-3; 8 nucleotides align to TRBD2. Germline CDR1 reads MDHEN; CDR2 reads SYDVKM. The CDR3 is made up of 18 amino acids. The J segment lost 4 bases and the V segment lost 4 bases, leaving 16 bases of the junction unmatched. The CDR3 region is CASSYVRTAGDSPDTQYF. As DNA, the CDR3 is TGTGCCAGCAGTTACGTACGTACAGCGGGAGATTCCCCAGATACGCAGTATTTT.

The chain uses TRBV6-2 or TRBV6-3 and TRBJ2-7; weak D call: TRBD1 (6 bases). V was cut by 2 bases and J by 4 bases, with 27 bases left in between. The CDR3 spans 19 residues. The germline CDR1 and CDR2 sequences are MNHEY and SVGEGT. CDR3 sequence reads: CASSYGDRWTARLGYEQYF. In DNA form, the CDR3 reads TGTGCCAGCAGTTACGGGGATAGATGGACAGCTCGTCTCGGGTACGAGCAGTACTTC.

V and J are TRBV4-3 and TRBJ2-7; the D gene is possibly TRBD1 (6 bases). The germline CDR1 and CDR2 sequences are LGHNA and YSLEER. The CDR3 is made up of 13 amino acids. With 4 bases removed from V and 4 bases from J, the gap between germline ends came to 11 bases. The CDR3 region has the DNA TGCGCCAGCAGCCCAGGGGTCTTTTACGAGCAGTACTTC. Translating gives CASSPGVFYEQYF.

The count of this clone is one. The chain uses TRBV2 and TRBJ2-4, with 7 bases identical to TRBD1. Per germline, CDR1 SNHLY and CDR2 FYNNEI. J was trimmed by 0 bases and V by 4 bases; bases with no gene match: 9. The length of the CDR3 is 17 residues. Written as DNA, the CDR3 is TGTGCCAGCAGTGTTACCGGGACAGTGCTAGCCAAAAACATTCAGTACTTC. Protein: CASSVTGTVLAKNIQYF.

This clone was counted a single time. The CDR3 nucleotides are TGTGCCAGCAGCCCTCTCGGGACTAGCGGGAGCGGGGAGCTGTTTTTT. Amino acids: CASSPLGTSGSGELFF. The J gene is TRBJ2-2, the V gene TRBV9; 14 bases fit TRBD2. Germline CDR1 SGDLS, CDR2 YYNGEE. The trim removed 4 bases at V and 7 bases at J, leaving 6 bases unmatched. CDR3 length equals 16 residues.

The CDR3 bases are TGTGCCAGCAGCGGGCAGGGGGCCGGGGATCGGAACACTGAAGCTTTCTTT. This gives the protein CASSGQGAGDRNTEAFF. The genes are TRBV5-8 and TRBJ1-1, with TRBD1 matching 8 bases. The length of the CDR3 is 17 residues. Germline CDR1 SGHTS, CDR2 YDEGEE. After removal of 4 bases from V and 1 base from J, the junction contained 12 bases not matched to a gene.

The genes are TRBV3-1 (or the pseudogene TRBV3-2) and TRBJ2-2; 11 bases map to TRBD1. Germline V lookup: CDR1 LGHDT, CDR2 YNNKEL (reference sequence). This CDR3 is 18 amino acids long. V was clipped by 3 bases and J by 0 bases; unmatched bases: 6. CDR3 sequence reads: CASSHGQGASSNTGELFF. In DNA form, the CDR3 reads TGTGCCAGCAGCCACGGACAGGGGGCTAGCTCGAACACCGGGGAGCTGTTTTTT.

This clone is judged medium-sized. The chain joins TRBV19 to TRBJ1-1; 7 nucleotides line up with TRBD1. Looked up from germline, CDR1 is LNHDA and CDR2 is SQIVND (reference sequence). V trimming: 8 bases; J trimming: 5 bases; junction bases outside the gene matches: 5. The CDR3 length is 12 residues. The DNA for the CDR3 is TGTGCCAGTCAGGGGGGCTGGACTGAAGCTTTCTTT. Residues: CASQGGWTEAFF.

The gene calls are TRBV30 and TRBJ2-2; 7 bases are shared with TRBD2. The CDR3 has 17 residues. V shed 3 bases and J 6 bases; nucleotides not matched to a gene: 16. Germline CDR1 and CDR2: GTSNPN and SVGIG (reference sequence). The CDR3 DNA sequence: TGTGCCTGGAGGAATCGCAGGCGGGAGTCGGGGGCCGGGGAGCTGTTTTTT. This codes for CAWRNRRRESGAGELFF. Drawing the rest from reference TRBV30 and TRBJ2-2, the complete variable domain is SQTIHQWPATLVQPVGSPLSLECTVEGTSNPNLYWYRQAAGRGLQLLFYSVGIGQISSEVPQNLSASRPQDRQFILSSKKLLLSDSGFYLCAWRNRRRESGAGELFFGEGSRLTVL.

A few counts support this clone. CDR3 sequence reads: CASSLVVQPYEQYF. DNA of the CDR3: TGCGCCAGCAGCTTGGTTGTACAACCCTACGAGCAGTACTTC. The V gene is TRBV5-1, the J gene TRBJ2-7; no firm D call. This CDR3 has 14 residues. Trimming left V 0 bases short and J 2 bases short, with 9 bases between. Germline loops: CDR1 SGHRS, CDR2 YFSETQ.

This chain uses TRBV3-1 (or the pseudogene TRBV3-2) with TRBJ2-3; 11 nucleotides match TRBD1. Germline assignment: CDR1 LGHDT and CDR2 YNNKEL (reference sequence). This CDR3 is built from 15 residues. V trimming: 7 bases; J trimming: 5 bases; junction bases outside the gene matches: 8. CDR3 nucleotides: TGTGCCAGCACCACACGGACAGGGGGCGGAGATACGCAGTATTTT. Amino acids: CASTTRTGGGDTQYF.

This clone has only a few counts. The rearrangement joins TRBV9 to TRBJ2-1, with D tentatively TRBD2 (5 bases). With 5 bases removed from V and 0 bases from J, the gap between germline ends came to 12 bases. Looked up from germline, CDR1 is SGDLS and CDR2 is YYNGEE. The CDR3 extends over 15 amino acids. The CDR3 reads CASSPSGVSYNEQFF. The CDR3 DNA sequence: TGTGCCAGCAGTCCTTCCGGGGTCTCCTACAATGAGCAGTTCTTC.

The chain has TRBV11-2 and TRBJ2-5; 15 positions match TRBD2. J gave up 4 bases and V 3 bases, and 0 bases lay outside the gene matches. Germline-derived CDR1 and CDR2 are SGHAT and FQNNGV. The CDR3 contains 15 residues. The CDR3 bases are TGTGCCAGCAGCTTGGGACTAGCGGGAGGAGAGACCCAGTACTTC. It encodes CASSLGLAGGETQYF.

This chain's CDR3 is CASSLGTSTSGEQFF. In DNA form, the CDR3 reads TGTGCCAGCAGCTTAGGGACCTCGACTAGCGGTGAGCAGTTCTTC. The chain employs TRBV7-2 and TRBJ2-1, with TRBD2 matching over 9 bases. Trimming at V came to 1 base and at J to 9 bases, leaving 7 bases not matched to a gene. The CDR3 has 15 amino acids. Germline CDR1 and CDR2: SGHTA and FQGNSA.

The genes are TRBV18 and TRBJ2-2; 7 bases map to TRBD2. CDR1 is KGHSH, CDR2 LQKENI, per germline. V shed 1 base and J 3 bases; nucleotides not matched to a gene: 2. This CDR3 spans 15 amino acids. In DNA form, the CDR3 reads TGTGCCAGCTCACCACAGGGGAGGGACACCGGGGAGCTGTTTTTT. Its translation is CASSPQGRDTGELFF. Filled out from reference TRBV18 and TRBJ2-2, the complete variable domain reads NAGVMQNPRHLVRRRGQEARLRCSPMKGHSHVYWYRQLPEEGLKFMVYLQKENIIDESGMPKERFSAEFPKEGPSILRIQQVVRGDSAAYFCASSPQGRDTGELFFGEGSRLTVL.

V and J are TRBV28 and TRBJ1-2; D is unresolved. The V gene's germline CDR1 is MDHEN and CDR2 SYDVKM. The CDR3 sequence is 11 residues long. Trimming removed 6 bases from V and 6 bases from J, with 8 bases in between. The DNA of the CDR3 is TGTGCCAGCAGGGCGGTCAATGGCTACACCTTC. Residues: CASRAVNGYTF.